These T cell receptor beta chains were read from a single sample in a study of OX40 agonist ivuxolimab in advanced cancers. Assay: immunoSEQ multiplex PCR; the TCRdb copy retains only in-frame clones and omits some. Of 57,000 or so clones listed, 70% to 90% are singletons. The sequencing used CD4+ or CD8+ T cells sorted from blood, collected in a trial of the OX40 agonist ivuxolimab. The origin of the receptors is an adult with an advanced solid tumor such as melanoma, head and neck, liver or kidney cancer. Each CDR3 is given with its conserved first and last residue. The order of the fields is D gene, clone size, CDR3 length, V gene, J gene, CDR3 DNA, CDR3 protein. D genes are given only for firm matches. Only part of the rows carry a size: once, few, many, or a class if the clone is expanded.

NA	NA	18	TRBV18	TRBJ1-1	TGTGCCAGCTCACCATACAGTATCAGGTACCCTATGAACACTGAAGCTTTCTTT	CASSPYSIRYPMNTEAFF
TRBD1	NA	13	TRBV10-1	TRBJ2-7	TGCGCCAGCAGTGAGTGGGGACAGGGCGAGCAGTACTTC	CASSEWGQGEQYF
TRBD2	NA	14	TRBV11-3	TRBJ2-1	TGTGCCAGCAGCTTTAGCGGGGGGGCAAATGAGCAGTTCTTC	CASSFSGGANEQFF
NA	once	14	TRBV29-1	TRBJ2-3	TGCAGCGTTGAAGATCGCTTCCGCACAGATACGCAGTATTTT	CSVEDRFRTDTQYF
NA	NA	17	TRBV4-3	TRBJ1-4	TGCGCCAGCAGCCAAGATTACTGGGGGATGGGTAATGAAAAACTGTTTTTT	CASSQDYWGMGNEKLFF
NA	NA	14	TRBV6-6	TRBJ2-1	TGTGCCAGCAGCTACAGGGCGGGTATCAATGAGCAGTTCTTC	CASSYRAGINEQFF
NA	NA	14	TRBV7-8	TRBJ2-7	TGTGCCAGCAGCTTAGTTGTTAGCGGTTACGAGCAGTACTTC	CASSLVVSGYEQYF
TRBD2	NA	16	TRBV19	TRBJ2-4	TGTGCCAGTAGTATCCTCTCCAGCGGGAATGGTAACATTCAGTACTTC	CASSILSSGNGNIQYF
TRBD1	NA	16	TRBV7-3	TRBJ2-1	TGTGCCAGCAGCATCTACGGGACAGGTGCCTACAATGAGCAGTTCTTC	CASSIYGTGAYNEQFF
TRBD2	NA	14	TRBV19	TRBJ2-7	TGTGCCAGTAGTATCGGGACTAGCATCTACGAGCAGTACTTC	CASSIGTSIYEQYF
NA	NA	17	TRBV9	TRBJ2-3	TGTGCCAGCAGCGCCCACCCGGGGGAGCTGGGCACAGATACGCAGTATTTT	CASSAHPGELGTDTQYF
TRBD1	NA	15	TRBV5-4	TRBJ1-1	TGTGCCAGCAGCTCACGACAGGGGCGGGGGACTGAAGCTTTCTTT	CASSSRQGRGTEAFF
TRBD2	NA	19	TRBV2	TRBJ2-3	TGTGCCAGCAGTGAAAGGTTTCTAGCGGGAGGAAGAGGTGCAGATACGCAGTATTTT	CASSERFLAGGRGADTQYF
NA	once	16	TRBV6-5	TRBJ1-6	TGTGCCAGCAGTTACCAGGCCTTTACAAATAATTCACCCCTCCACTTT	CASSYQAFTNNSPLHF
TRBD1	NA	15	TRBV19	TRBJ2-7	TGTGCCAGTAGTATAGACACAGGGGCTCAGGGCGAGCAGTACTTC	CASSIDTGAQGEQYF
NA	NA	14	TRBV6-6	TRBJ2-5	TGTGCCAGCAGTAACAGACAGCGAGAAGAGACCCAGTACTTC	CASSNRQREETQYF
TRBD1	once	16	TRBV18	TRBJ1-4	TGTGCCAGCTGCCCCAACACAGGGGCGGCTAATGAAAAACTGTTTTTT	CASCPNTGAANEKLFF
NA	NA	18	TRBV23-1	TRBJ1-3	TGCGCCAGCAGTCAATTCGGCCAGGGGTTAGTTACTGGAAACACCATATATTTT	CASSQFGQGLVTGNTIYF
NA	NA	11	TRBV19	TRBJ2-2	TGTGCCAGTAGAACCCTCGGGGAGCTGTTTTTT	CASRTLGELFF
NA	once	15	TRBV7-9	TRBJ2-5	TGTGCCAGCAGCCCCAGAGGGGCAGGCCAAGAGACCCAGTACTTC	CASSPRGAGQETQYF
NA	NA	14	TRBV27	TRBJ2-7	TGTGCCAGCAGTTCCACAGATCCTTCCTACGAGCAGTACTTC	CASSSTDPSYEQYF
NA	NA	15	TRBV10-3	TRBJ1-3	TGTGCCATCAGTGAGGGGGCGAATTCTGGAAACACCATATATTTT	CAISEGANSGNTIYF
NA	NA	13	TRBV7-9	TRBJ2-5	TGTGCCAGCAGCGTGACTAGTTTTGAGACCCAGTACTTC	CASSVTSFETQYF
NA	NA	15	TRBV30	TRBJ1-3	TGTGCCTGGAGTCTCCCTGGGAGGCTTGGAAACACCATATATTTT	CAWSLPGRLGNTIYF
TRBD2	NA	17	TRBV5-5	TRBJ2-1	TGTGCCAGCAGCAGACTAGCGGGGGAGGGATTTTACAATGAGCAGTTCTTC	CASSRLAGEGFYNEQFF
NA	NA	14	TRBV19	TRBJ1-2	TGTGCCAGTAGTATAGTTAGGACTGACTATGGCTACACCTTC	CASSIVRTDYGYTF
TRBD1	NA	13	TRBV28	TRBJ2-7	TGTGCCAGCAGAGCAGGGGGCGGGCGAAGGCAGTACTTC	CASRAGGGRRQYF
TRBD1	NA	13	TRBV11-2	TRBJ1-2	TGCGCCAGCAGCCCCCAAGGGGGCCATGGCTACACCTTC	CASSPQGGHGYTF
TRBD1	NA	18	TRBV9	TRBJ2-2	TGTGCCAGCAGCGCAGATAGACCGGGACAGGCGAACACCGGGGAGCTGTTTTTT	CASSADRPGQANTGELFF
TRBD1	NA	14	TRBV29-1	TRBJ2-5	TGCAGCGTTGAAGGAAACAGGGGGGTGAAGACCCAGTACTTC	CSVEGNRGVKTQYF
NA	NA	14	TRBV7-2	TRBJ1-2	TGTGCCAGCAGCTCCAGGGGTAGTGGACGTGGCTACACCTTC	CASSSRGSGRGYTF
NA	NA	17	TRBV13	TRBJ2-2	TGTGCCAGCAGCCTCTCCCCGGACTCGGAGAACACCGGGGAGCTGTTTTTT	CASSLSPDSENTGELFF
NA	once	11	TRBV6-5	TRBJ1-3	TGTGCCAGCAGCCTTAGAAACACCATATATTTT	CASSLRNTIYF
TRBD2	NA	14	TRBV6-5	TRBJ2-5	TGTGCCAGCAGTTACGGGGGGGGACCTAAGACCCAGTACTTC	CASSYGGGPKTQYF
TRBD1	NA	15	TRBV27	TRBJ1-3	TGTGCCAGCAGTTTAAACGGACAGGGGAGAAACACCATATATTTT	CASSLNGQGRNTIYF
NA	NA	11	TRBV14	TRBJ2-1	TGTGCCAGCAGCCATGTCAATGAGCAGTTCTTC	CASSHVNEQFF
NA	once	15	TRBV7-6	TRBJ2-3	TGTGCCAGCAGCTTAAATACTGCAAGCACAGATACGCAGTATTTT	CASSLNTASTDTQYF
TRBD1	NA	14	TRBV30	TRBJ1-6	TGTGCCTGGAGTCGAGGACAGGGAGGTTCACCCCTCCACTTT	CAWSRGQGGSPLHF
TRBD2	NA	13	TRBV29-1	TRBJ2-5	TGCAGCGCCCGGGGGGGACTTCAAGAGACCCAGTACTTC	CSARGGLQETQYF
TRBD1	NA	15	TRBV11-1	TRBJ2-7	TGTGCCAGCAGCTTTCAGGACAGGCCTACCTACGAGCAGTACTTC	CASSFQDRPTYEQYF
NA	NA	15	TRBV11-1	TRBJ2-7	TGTGCCAGCAGGAATGACGACATCGGAGCCTACGAGCAGTACTTC	CASRNDDIGAYEQYF
TRBD2	NA	16	TRBV19	TRBJ2-2	TGTGCCAGTAGTCCCCGACTAGCGGGAGCCCCCGGGGAGCTGTTTTTT	CASSPRLAGAPGELFF
TRBD1	NA	14	TRBV5-5	TRBJ1-1	TGTGCCAGCAGCACAGGGGCCCCCAGCACTGAAGCTTTCTTT	CASSTGAPSTEAFF
NA	NA	14	TRBV6-5	TRBJ2-5	TGTGCCAGCAGTCGCGCCCTAGGCGGGGAGACCCAGTACTTC	CASSRALGGETQYF
NA	few	14	TRBV7-9	TRBJ1-3	TGTGCCAGCACCCCCGGAACAGGGGGAAACACCATATATTTT	CASTPGTGGNTIYF
NA	few	16	TRBV21-1	TRBJ2-1	TGTGCCAGCAGCAAGGACAGGGAAAGTTATAGCAGTGAGCAGTTCTTC	CASSKDRESYSSEQFF
TRBD1	once	15	TRBV4-1	TRBJ2-7	TGCGCCAGCAGCCAACCGGGACAGGGGGTTTACGAGCAGTACTTC	CASSQPGQGVYEQYF
TRBD2	NA	15	TRBV5-4	TRBJ2-1	TGTGCCAGCAGCCCCCAGCGGGAAACCTACAATGAGCAGTTCTTC	CASSPQRETYNEQFF
NA	once	14	TRBV7-9	TRBJ1-6	TGTGCCAGCAGTCCGACAGCAAGATCTTCACCCCTCCACTTT	CASSPTARSSPLHF